What follows is one T cell receptor beta chain and its context. Its specificity is not known. The sample comes from a study of response to subunit inactivated influenza vaccine. Study outcomes and limitations: Authors proposed each seasonal influenza vaccination draws in few new T cells.

The junction had 12 bases not matched to a gene; V was cut back by 7 bases and J by 2 bases. The germline V gene encodes CDR1 SQVTM and CDR2 ANQGSEA. The CDR3 loop spans 15 amino acids. One entry per CDR3 protein, called by TCRdb with MiXCR from the RT-PCR reads. Among 500,000 to 600,000 distinct CDR3 sequences listed, approximately 15% were seen once. This specimen was CD4+ T cells sorted from PBMCs, taken around 25 months after vaccination. This TCR was recovered from a man aged 45 to 70 who received an inactivated influenza vaccine. The chain couples TRBV29-1 to TRBJ2-7; 9 bases fit TRBD2. CDR3 coding DNA: TGCAGCGCGACGGGCGGAGCGGGGGGTCCCTACGAGCAGTACTTC. This encodes CSATGGAGGPYEQYF.